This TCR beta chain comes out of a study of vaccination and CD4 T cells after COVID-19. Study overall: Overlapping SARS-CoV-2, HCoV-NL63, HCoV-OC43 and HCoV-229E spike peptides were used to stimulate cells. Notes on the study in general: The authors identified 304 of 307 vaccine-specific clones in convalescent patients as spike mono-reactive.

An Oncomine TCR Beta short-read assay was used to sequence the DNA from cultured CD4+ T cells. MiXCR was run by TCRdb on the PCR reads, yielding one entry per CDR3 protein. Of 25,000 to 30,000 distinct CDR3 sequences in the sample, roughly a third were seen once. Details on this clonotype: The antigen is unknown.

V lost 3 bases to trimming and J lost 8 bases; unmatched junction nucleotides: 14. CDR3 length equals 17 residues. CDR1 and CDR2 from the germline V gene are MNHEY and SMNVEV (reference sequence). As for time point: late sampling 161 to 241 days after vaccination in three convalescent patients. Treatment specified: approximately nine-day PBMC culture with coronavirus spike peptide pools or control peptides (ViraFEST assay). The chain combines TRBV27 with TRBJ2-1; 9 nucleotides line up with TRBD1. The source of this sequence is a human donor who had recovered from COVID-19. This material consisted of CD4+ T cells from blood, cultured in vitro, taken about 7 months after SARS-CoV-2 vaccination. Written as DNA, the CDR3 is TGTGCCAGCAGTTTTGGACAGGGGTGGACCGCAGTCGATGAGCAGTTCTTC. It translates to CASSFGQGWTAVDEQFF.